The present T cell receptor beta chain was sequenced within a study of shared clonotypes between healthy human individuals. Germline trimming cut 4 bases from V and 0 bases from J; bases unmatched to any gene: 9. CDR1 and CDR2 from the germline V gene are MGHDK and SYGVNS. This CDR3 is built from 16 residues. From CD4+ cells came CD45RA+ naive and CD45RA-negative memory subsets. Measured with immunoSEQ multiplex PCR; TCRdb has only the in-frame clones, and not every one. Among 1.5 million to 1.9 million clones listed, 95% to 99% were seen once. V gene TRBV25-1 combines with J gene TRBJ2-7; the match to TRBD1 covers 7 bases. The sample was naive CD4+ T cells sorted from blood. Subset indicated: CD45RA+ positively selected. The sequence derives from a man aged 30 to 45 in good health. The CDR3 region has the DNA TGTGCCAGCAGTGCATTTCAGACAGGGAGCTCCTACGAGCAGTACTTC. This encodes CASSAFQTGSSYEQYF.